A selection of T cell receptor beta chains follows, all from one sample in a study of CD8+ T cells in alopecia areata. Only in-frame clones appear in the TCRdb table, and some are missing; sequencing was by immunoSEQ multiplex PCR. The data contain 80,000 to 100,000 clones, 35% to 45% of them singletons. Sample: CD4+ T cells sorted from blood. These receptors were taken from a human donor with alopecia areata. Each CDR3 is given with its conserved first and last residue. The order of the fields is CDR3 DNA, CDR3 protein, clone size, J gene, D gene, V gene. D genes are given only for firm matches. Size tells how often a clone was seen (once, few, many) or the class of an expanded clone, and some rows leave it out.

CDR3nt: TGTGCCACCAGCGGAAATATATGGAGCAAGACTAGCGCTAAGGCCAACGTCCTGACTTTC
CDR3aa: CATSGNIWSKTSAKANVLTF
abundance: .
j_gene: TRBJ2-6
d_gene: TRBD2
v_gene: TRBV15

CDR3nt: TGCGCCAGCAGCTTGGGACAGAGGGCCGAGCAGTACTTC
CDR3aa: CASSLGQRAEQYF
abundance: .
j_gene: TRBJ2-7
d_gene: .
v_gene: TRBV5-1

CDR3nt: TGTGCCAGCAGCCAGGGATATGGCTACACCTTC
CDR3aa: CASSQGYGYTF
abundance: .
j_gene: TRBJ1-2
d_gene: .
v_gene: TRBV5-6

CDR3nt: TGTGCCAGCAGCGACTCGGCTCAAGAGACCCAGTACTTC
CDR3aa: CASSDSAQETQYF
abundance: few
j_gene: TRBJ2-5
d_gene: .
v_gene: TRBV7-2

CDR3nt: TGTGCCAGCAGCCAACACCCGAACACCGGGGAGCTGTTTTTT
CDR3aa: CASSQHPNTGELFF
abundance: .
j_gene: TRBJ2-2
d_gene: .
v_gene: TRBV7-8

CDR3nt: TGTGCCAGCAAATTGGAGGGGGGTCAGCCCCAGCATTTT
CDR3aa: CASKLEGGQPQHF
abundance: .
j_gene: TRBJ1-5
d_gene: .
v_gene: TRBV2

CDR3nt: TGTGCCAGCAGACACGGACAGGGAGAGACCCAGTACTTC
CDR3aa: CASRHGQGETQYF
abundance: .
j_gene: TRBJ2-5
d_gene: TRBD1
v_gene: TRBV6-5

CDR3nt: TGCGCCAGCAGCCCATGGACACGCACAGATACGCAGTATTTT
CDR3aa: CASSPWTRTDTQYF
abundance: .
j_gene: TRBJ2-3
d_gene: .
v_gene: TRBV5-1

CDR3nt: TGCAGCGTCGTAAACACTGAAGCTTTCTTT
CDR3aa: CSVVNTEAFF
abundance: .
j_gene: TRBJ1-1
d_gene: .
v_gene: TRBV29-1

CDR3nt: TGTGCCTGGAGTGAGCCTGAGTGGAATCAGCCCCAGCATTTT
CDR3aa: CAWSEPEWNQPQHF
abundance: .
j_gene: TRBJ1-5
d_gene: .
v_gene: TRBV30

CDR3nt: TGTGCCAGCAGCTCGGACAGGGAATCTAATTCACCCCTCCACTTT
CDR3aa: CASSSDRESNSPLHF
abundance: .
j_gene: TRBJ1-6
d_gene: TRBD1
v_gene: TRBV7-2

CDR3nt: TGTGCCAGCAGCCAATTCAAAGAAGCTTTCTTT
CDR3aa: CASSQFKEAFF
abundance: few
j_gene: TRBJ1-1
d_gene: .
v_gene: TRBV16

CDR3nt: TGCGCCAGCAGCGGGATCATCTCAACTTACAATGAGCAGTTCTTC
CDR3aa: CASSGIISTYNEQFF
abundance: .
j_gene: TRBJ2-1
d_gene: .
v_gene: TRBV5-1

CDR3nt: TGTGCCAGTAGTGCCATTGGTGCGTCGAACACTGAAGCTTTCTTT
CDR3aa: CASSAIGASNTEAFF
abundance: .
j_gene: TRBJ1-1
d_gene: .
v_gene: TRBV19

CDR3nt: TGTGCCAGCAGCTTAACGGGAGCGGGAGGCCCCACAGATACGCAGTATTTT
CDR3aa: CASSLTGAGGPTDTQYF
abundance: .
j_gene: TRBJ2-3
d_gene: TRBD2
v_gene: TRBV11-2

CDR3nt: TGTGCCAGCAGCTTAGGCCCACAAGAGACCCAGTACTTC
CDR3aa: CASSLGPQETQYF
abundance: .
j_gene: TRBJ2-5
d_gene: .
v_gene: TRBV13

CDR3nt: TGTGCCAGCAGCTTACCCTCTAGGGAGCAGTACTTC
CDR3aa: CASSLPSREQYF
abundance: .
j_gene: TRBJ2-7
d_gene: .
v_gene: TRBV7-2

CDR3nt: TGTGCCAGCAGCTTAGGGCCGAACACCGGGGAGCTGTTTTTT
CDR3aa: CASSLGPNTGELFF
abundance: once
j_gene: TRBJ2-2
d_gene: .
v_gene: TRBV11-2

CDR3nt: TGTGCCAGCAGTTTAGGCGTCGGCCTGGGTCAAGAGACCCAGTACTTC
CDR3aa: CASSLGVGLGQETQYF
abundance: .
j_gene: TRBJ2-5
d_gene: .
v_gene: TRBV27

CDR3nt: TGTGCCAGCAGCCAAGGTCTTATCTCAAGCTCCTACAATGAGCAGTTCTTC
CDR3aa: CASSQGLISSSYNEQFF
abundance: few
j_gene: TRBJ2-1
d_gene: .
v_gene: TRBV4-2

CDR3nt: TGTGCCTGGGGTGCCGAGGGGGCAAACATTCAGTACTTC
CDR3aa: CAWGAEGANIQYF
abundance: .
j_gene: TRBJ2-4
d_gene: TRBD1
v_gene: TRBV30

CDR3nt: TGCAGCGTTGAAAAGCAGGGTAGGGCTTTCTTT
CDR3aa: CSVEKQGRAFF
abundance: few
j_gene: TRBJ1-1
d_gene: .
v_gene: TRBV29-1

CDR3nt: TGTGCCAGCAGAGGGGAATCCTATAATTCACCCCTCCACTTT
CDR3aa: CASRGESYNSPLHF
abundance: .
j_gene: TRBJ1-6
d_gene: .
v_gene: TRBV2

CDR3nt: TGTGCCAGCTCATCCGGGAGGGCATACGAGCAGTACTTC
CDR3aa: CASSSGRAYEQYF
abundance: .
j_gene: TRBJ2-7
d_gene: TRBD2
v_gene: TRBV18

CDR3nt: TGTGCCACCCGAACTAGCGGGAGCCTCAATGAGCAGTTCTTC
CDR3aa: CATRTSGSLNEQFF
abundance: few
j_gene: TRBJ2-1
d_gene: TRBD2
v_gene: TRBV28

CDR3nt: TGCAGCGCTGGCCCCGAAAACATTCAGTACTTC
CDR3aa: CSAGPENIQYF
abundance: .
j_gene: TRBJ2-4
d_gene: .
v_gene: TRBV29-1

CDR3nt: TGCAGTCACAATGAGCAGTTCTTC
CDR3aa: CSHNEQFF
abundance: few
j_gene: TRBJ2-1
d_gene: .
v_gene: TRBV20-1

CDR3nt: TGTGCCAGCAGCCCTTTACCCCCCAGGGCAGAGACCCAGTACTTC
CDR3aa: CASSPLPPRAETQYF
abundance: .
j_gene: TRBJ2-5
d_gene: .
v_gene: TRBV4-2

CDR3nt: TGTGCCAGCTCACCACCCAGTATCGGTGAGCAGTTCTTC
CDR3aa: CASSPPSIGEQFF
abundance: few
j_gene: TRBJ2-1
d_gene: .
v_gene: TRBV18

CDR3nt: TGTGCCAGCAGCCCGACTAGCGGGTACACCGGGGAGCTGTTTTTT
CDR3aa: CASSPTSGYTGELFF
abundance: .
j_gene: TRBJ2-2
d_gene: TRBD2
v_gene: TRBV4-2

CDR3nt: TGTGCCTGGAGAGACCGCGGGCTGGAGACCCAGTACTTC
CDR3aa: CAWRDRGLETQYF
abundance: .
j_gene: TRBJ2-5
d_gene: .
v_gene: TRBV30

CDR3nt: TGCAGCGTTGAGGGGACCACGAACACCGGGGAGCTGTTTTTT
CDR3aa: CSVEGTTNTGELFF
abundance: many
j_gene: TRBJ2-2
d_gene: .
v_gene: TRBV29-1

CDR3nt: TGTGCCAGCCGAGGACTAGCGGGGCAAGAGACCCAGTACTTC
CDR3aa: CASRGLAGQETQYF
abundance: few
j_gene: TRBJ2-5
d_gene: TRBD2
v_gene: TRBV2

CDR3nt: TGTGCCAGCGGGAACCAGGGAGGCCCTGGAAACACCATATATTTT
CDR3aa: CASGNQGGPGNTIYF
abundance: .
j_gene: TRBJ1-3
d_gene: .
v_gene: TRBV27

CDR3nt: TGTGCCAGCAGCTTAGATGCGGGGGGCATTAGCACAGATACGCAGTATTTT
CDR3aa: CASSLDAGGISTDTQYF
abundance: few
j_gene: TRBJ2-3
d_gene: TRBD2
v_gene: TRBV7-2

CDR3nt: TGTGCCAGCAATAGGGTAGTCTACGAGCAGTACTTC
CDR3aa: CASNRVVYEQYF
abundance: .
j_gene: TRBJ2-7
d_gene: .
v_gene: TRBV2

CDR3nt: TGTGCCAGCAGAATACAGGGCAGGGAGACCCAGTACTTC
CDR3aa: CASRIQGRETQYF
abundance: .
j_gene: TRBJ2-5
d_gene: .
v_gene: TRBV25-1

CDR3nt: TGTGCCAGCAGCGTGCCTGGGGGCGGAGAGACCCAGTACTTC
CDR3aa: CASSVPGGGETQYF
abundance: .
j_gene: TRBJ2-5
d_gene: .
v_gene: TRBV9

CDR3nt: TGTGCCTGGTCCACGGACAGCTCCTATAATTCACCCCTCCACTTT
CDR3aa: CAWSTDSSYNSPLHF
abundance: .
j_gene: TRBJ1-6
d_gene: .
v_gene: TRBV30

CDR3nt: TGTGCCAGCAGCTTAAGCCTAGCGGGGCTTCAGGAGACCCAGTACTTC
CDR3aa: CASSLSLAGLQETQYF
abundance: few
j_gene: TRBJ2-5
d_gene: TRBD2
v_gene: TRBV7-2

CDR3nt: TGTGCCAGCAGCTTAGGCGGTGGGAATGAGCAGTTCTTC
CDR3aa: CASSLGGGNEQFF
abundance: .
j_gene: TRBJ2-1
d_gene: .
v_gene: TRBV11-2

CDR3nt: TGTGCCAGCAGGCTCGGAAGGTCTAGAGCTTTCTTT
CDR3aa: CASRLGRSRAFF
abundance: few
j_gene: TRBJ1-1
d_gene: .
v_gene: TRBV28

CDR3nt: TGTGCCAGCTCACCTGGGACAAATAGGCGAGAGACCCAGTACTTC
CDR3aa: CASSPGTNRRETQYF
abundance: .
j_gene: TRBJ2-5
d_gene: .
v_gene: TRBV18

CDR3nt: TGCGCCAGCAGCTTGACCGGGACAGGGTATGTCAATGAGCAGTTCTTC
CDR3aa: CASSLTGTGYVNEQFF
abundance: .
j_gene: TRBJ2-1
d_gene: TRBD1
v_gene: TRBV5-1